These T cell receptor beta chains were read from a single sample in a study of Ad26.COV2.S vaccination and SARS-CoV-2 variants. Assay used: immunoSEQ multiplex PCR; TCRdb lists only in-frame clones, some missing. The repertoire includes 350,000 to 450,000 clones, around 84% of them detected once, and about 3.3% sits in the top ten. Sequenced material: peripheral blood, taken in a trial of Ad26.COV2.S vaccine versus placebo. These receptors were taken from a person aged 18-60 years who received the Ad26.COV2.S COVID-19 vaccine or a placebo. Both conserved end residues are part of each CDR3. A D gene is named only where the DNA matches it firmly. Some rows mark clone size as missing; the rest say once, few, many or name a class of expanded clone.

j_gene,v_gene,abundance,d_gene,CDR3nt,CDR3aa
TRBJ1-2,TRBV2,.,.,TGTGCCAGCAGTGAAGCAGGGGTGGGTGGCTACACCTTC,CASSEAGVGGYTF
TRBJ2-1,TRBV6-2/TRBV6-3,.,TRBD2,TGTGCCAGCAGTCGTCCGACTAGCGTCGGTGAGCAGTTCTTC,CASSRPTSVGEQFF
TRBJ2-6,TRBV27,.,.,TGTGCCAGCAGTGTAACTCGGGCAGGGAACTCTGGGGCCAACGTCCTGACTTTC,CASSVTRAGNSGANVLTF
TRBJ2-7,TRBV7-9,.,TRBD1,TGTGCCAGCAGTCGTATACAGGGGACATCCTACGAGCAGTACTTC,CASSRIQGTSYEQYF
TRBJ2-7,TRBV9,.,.,TGTGCCAGCAGCGTAGAACCGTCCTACGAGCAGTACTTC,CASSVEPSYEQYF
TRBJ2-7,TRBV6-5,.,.,TGTGCCAGCAGTCGCCACAGCTACGAGCAGTACTTC,CASSRHSYEQYF
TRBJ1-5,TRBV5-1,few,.,TGCGCCAGCAGCTTGAGGGAACAGCCCCAGCATTTT,CASSLREQPQHF
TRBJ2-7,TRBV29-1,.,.,TGCAGCGTTGAACCTCGGGAGAGGGGCAACGAGCAGTACTTC,CSVEPRERGNEQYF
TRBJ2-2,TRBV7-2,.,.,TGTGCCAGCAGCTTACGCATTGGCACCGGGGAGCTGTTTTTT,CASSLRIGTGELFF
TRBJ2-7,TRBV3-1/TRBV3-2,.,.,TGTGCCAGCAGCTATGGACGCTCCTACGAGCAGTACTTC,CASSYGRSYEQYF
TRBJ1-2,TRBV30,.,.,TGTGCCTGGAGTCGCGCCCATGGCTACACCTTC,CAWSRAHGYTF
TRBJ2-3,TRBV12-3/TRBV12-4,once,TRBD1,TGTGCCAGCAGCCGGGACAGGCCAGATACGCAGTATTTT,CASSRDRPDTQYF
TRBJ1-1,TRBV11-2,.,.,TGTGCCAGCAGCTTAGCTGGAGAGAACACTGAAGCTTTCTTT,CASSLAGENTEAFF
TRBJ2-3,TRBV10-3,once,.,TGTGCCATCAGTGTTACACTTCTACCTACAGATACGCAGTATTTT,CAISVTLLPTDTQYF
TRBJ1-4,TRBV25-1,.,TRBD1,TGTGCCAGCAGTTGGGCGGCAGGGGGCCCCAAACTGTTTTTT,CASSWAAGGPKLFF
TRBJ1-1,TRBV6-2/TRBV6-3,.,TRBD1,TGTGCCAGCAGTTACCCCGGACAGGGGGCGACTGAAGCTTTCTTT,CASSYPGQGATEAFF
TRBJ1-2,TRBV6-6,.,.,TGTGCCAGCAGGGCCGGGGACGGACTAAACTATGGCTACACCTTC,CASRAGDGLNYGYTF
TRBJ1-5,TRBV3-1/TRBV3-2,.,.,TGTGCCAGCAGCCCCTTAGACAGCCAGCCCCAGCATTTT,CASSPLDSQPQHF
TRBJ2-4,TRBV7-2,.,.,TGTGCCAGCAGCTTCCCGGCCGACAGGCAACAGGGCATTCAGTACTTC,CASSFPADRQQGIQYF
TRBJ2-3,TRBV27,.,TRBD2,TGTGCCACCCGCGGGGGTTTGGTTGGCACAGATACGCAGTATTTT,CATRGGLVGTDTQYF
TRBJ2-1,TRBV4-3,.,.,TGCGCCAGCAGCCAAGATCCCCCGGGCACGGATTCCTACAATGAGCAGTTCTTC,CASSQDPPGTDSYNEQFF
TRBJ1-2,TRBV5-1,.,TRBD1,TGCGCCAGCAGCCCGGGCAGGGGGAACTATGGCTACACCTTC,CASSPGRGNYGYTF
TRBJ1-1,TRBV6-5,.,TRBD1,TGTGCCAGCAAGGACAGGGGGAGGACTGAAGCTTTCTTT,CASKDRGRTEAFF
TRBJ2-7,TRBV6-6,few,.,TGTGCCAGCAGTTACTCTCCGCAAACCTACGAGCAGTACTTC,CASSYSPQTYEQYF
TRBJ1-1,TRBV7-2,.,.,TGTGCCAGCAGCCCGCGACAGCGGATAACTGAAGCTTTCTTT,CASSPRQRITEAFF
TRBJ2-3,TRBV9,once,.,TGTGCCAGCAGCGCCTTAGATACGCAGTATTTT,CASSALDTQYF
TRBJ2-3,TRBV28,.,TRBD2,TGTGCCAGCACCCCTCTTAGCGGGAGGAGAGATACGCAGTATTTT,CASTPLSGRRDTQYF
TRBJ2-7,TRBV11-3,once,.,TGTGCCAGCAGCCCCCGGACTCCGAGCGAGCAGTACTTC,CASSPRTPSEQYF
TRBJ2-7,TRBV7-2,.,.,TGTGCCAGCAGCTTAGTGGGGAACTACGAGCAGTACTTC,CASSLVGNYEQYF
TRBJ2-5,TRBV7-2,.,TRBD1,TGTGCCAGCAGCTTTACAGGGGGCGCCGGGTTTGGAGAGACCCAGTACTTC,CASSFTGGAGFGETQYF
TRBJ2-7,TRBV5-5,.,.,TGTGCCAGCAGCTTGGTTATGCTGGGCGGCTACGAGCAGTACTTC,CASSLVMLGGYEQYF
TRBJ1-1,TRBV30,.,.,TGTGCCTGGAGTCCTCCTGAAGCTTTCTTT,CAWSPPEAFF
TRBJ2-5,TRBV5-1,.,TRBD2,TGCGCCAGCAGGGTACAAGGACTAGCGGCCCTAGAGACCCAGTACTTC,CASRVQGLAALETQYF
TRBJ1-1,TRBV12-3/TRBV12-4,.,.,TGTGCCAGCAGTCCATCGTCCCCAACTGAAGCTTTCTTT,CASSPSSPTEAFF
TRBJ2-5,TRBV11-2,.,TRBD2,TGTGCCAGCAGCTTAGGCAAGCGGGGCCTACAAGAGACCCAGTACTTC,CASSLGKRGLQETQYF
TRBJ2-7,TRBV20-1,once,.,TGCAGTGCTAGAGGGGAAGGGCAGTACTTC,CSARGEGQYF
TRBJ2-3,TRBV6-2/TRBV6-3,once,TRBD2,TGTGCCAGCAGTTCTGGACTAGCGGGGGGGCGTGATACGCAGTATTTT,CASSSGLAGGRDTQYF
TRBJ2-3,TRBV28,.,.,TGTGCCAGCAGGCCCTACAGGAGCACAGATACGCAGTATTTT,CASRPYRSTDTQYF
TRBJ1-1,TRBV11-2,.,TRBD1,TGTGCCAGCAGCCTGGGACAGGGTCGTGACACTGAAGCTTTCTTT,CASSLGQGRDTEAFF
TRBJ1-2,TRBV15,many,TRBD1,TGTGCCACCAGCAGAGCCGGGACAGGGGTGTGGGGCTACACCTTC,CATSRAGTGVWGYTF
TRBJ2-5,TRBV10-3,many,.,TGTGCCATCAGTGAGTCAAGGGCCCCAGCGGAGACCCAGTACTTC,CAISESRAPAETQYF
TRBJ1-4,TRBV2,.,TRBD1,TGTGCCAGCAGCACAGGGGCCAGAAATGAAAAACTGTTTTTT,CASSTGARNEKLFF
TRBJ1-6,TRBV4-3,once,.,TGCGCCAGCAGCCGGGAGGGGTTCTCTTATAATTCACCCCTCCACTTT,CASSREGFSYNSPLHF
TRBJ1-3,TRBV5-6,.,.,TGTGCCAGCGCACGACGGGGGTTAGGTATCTCTGGAAACACCATATATTTT,CASARRGLGISGNTIYF
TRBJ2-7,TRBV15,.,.,TGTGCCACCAGCAGAGTTTCAGGTCGTAGCCTCTACGAGCAGTACTTC,CATSRVSGRSLYEQYF
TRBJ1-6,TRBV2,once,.,TGTGCCAGCAGGAGCTCCTATAATTCACCCCTCCACTTT,CASRSSYNSPLHF
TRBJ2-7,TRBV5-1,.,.,TGCGCCAGCAGCTTCGGGGGTGGGGAGCAGTACTTC,CASSFGGGEQYF
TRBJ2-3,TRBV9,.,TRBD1,TGTGCCAGCAGCGTAGAACAGGGGGGTCCAGATACGCAGTATTTT,CASSVEQGGPDTQYF
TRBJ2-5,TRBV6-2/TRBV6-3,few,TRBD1,TGTGCCAGCAGTAAACGGGGACGACAGGGGGCGTACCAAGAGACCCAGTACTTC,CASSKRGRQGAYQETQYF
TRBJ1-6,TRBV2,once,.,TGTGCCAGCAGTGGTTCGGGATCCTCCTATAATTCACCCCTCCACTTT,CASSGSGSSYNSPLHF
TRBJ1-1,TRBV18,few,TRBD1,TGTGCCAGCTCACCCACAGGGGGCGGCCCTGAAGCTTTCTTT,CASSPTGGGPEAFF
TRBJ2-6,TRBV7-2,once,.,TGTGCCAGCAGCTGGGGACGGAGCTCTGGGGCCAACGTCCTGACTTTC,CASSWGRSSGANVLTF
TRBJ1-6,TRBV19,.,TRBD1,TGTGCCAGTAGTAACCCCCCGGGACAGGGTAATAATTCACCCCTCCACTTT,CASSNPPGQGNNSPLHF
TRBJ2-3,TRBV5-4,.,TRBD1,TGTGCCAGCAGCCCGGGACAGGGAAGTGGTTATTTT,CASSPGQGSGYF